A selection of T cell receptor beta chains follows, all from one sample in a study of blood T cell repertoires in COVID-19. Method: immunoSEQ multiplex PCR; TCRdb's copy keeps in-frame clones and lacks some. The table lists 120,000 to 150,000 clones, 87% of them singletons. The sample consisted of PBMCs or T cells enriched from blood (not recorded which). All receptors come from a woman aged 40 to 49 who had been exposed to COVID-19. Each CDR3 is given with its conserved first and last residue. Fields, in order: D gene, J gene, clone size, V gene, CDR3 DNA, CDR3 protein. D genes are given only for firm matches. Clone size is given for some rows only: seen once, a few or many times, or a class if the clone is expanded.

TRBD2,TRBJ2-3,.,TRBV24-1,TGTGCCACCTCTAGCGGGGGCACAGATACGCAGTATTTT,CATSSGGTDTQYF
.,TRBJ2-5,once,TRBV6-5,TGTGCCAGCAGTTACCCCTCGGAGACCCAGTACTTC,CASSYPSETQYF
.,TRBJ2-7,.,TRBV14,TGTGCCAGCAGCCACGAGCTAATCTACGAGCAGTACTTC,CASSHELIYEQYF
TRBD2,TRBJ2-5,.,TRBV5-5,TGTGCCAGCAGCTTAGGCGGGGGGGCCCCAGAGACCCAGTACTTC,CASSLGGGAPETQYF
.,TRBJ2-2,once,TRBV28,TGTGCCAGCAGAACGACAGGTGCCGGGGAGCTGTTTTTT,CASRTTGAGELFF
TRBD1,TRBJ1-1,.,TRBV18,TGTGCCAGCTCAGACGTAACCGGGACAGGGGTGAACACTGAAGCTTTCTTT,CASSDVTGTGVNTEAFF
.,TRBJ1-5,.,TRBV10-3,TGTGCCATCAGTGAGCCCGGGACATCCAAGAGTCAGCCCCAGCATTTT,CAISEPGTSKSQPQHF
TRBD1,TRBJ2-1,once,TRBV20-1,TGCAGTGCTAGTGAACAAGGGGGCGCCTCCTACAATGAGCAGTTCTTC,CSASEQGGASYNEQFF
.,TRBJ2-3,.,TRBV5-4,TGTGCCAGCAGCCCCACCTACACAGATACGCAGTATTTT,CASSPTYTDTQYF
TRBD2,TRBJ2-1,once,TRBV7-2,TGTGCCAGCAGCTTAGTCCTAGCGGGGTCCTACAATGAGCAGTTCTTC,CASSLVLAGSYNEQFF